Listed below are T cell receptor beta chains from one sample, sequenced in a study of shared clonotypes between healthy human individuals. Assay: immunoSEQ multiplex PCR; the TCRdb copy retains only in-frame clones and omits some. The sample holds millions of clones; about 92% are singletons and the top ten take more than 1.5%. The source material was naive CD8+ T cells from PBMCs. All receptors derive from a man between 18 and 35 years old in good health. Some clones in this sample may be carry-over from other donors' samples. CDR3s include the opening cysteine and the closing phenylalanine or tryptophan. Each record gives: J gene, D gene, clone size, V gene, CDR3 protein, CDR3 DNA. A D gene is named only where the DNA matches it firmly. Only part of the rows carry a size: once, few, many, or a class if the clone is expanded.

>TRBJ2-3|TRBD2|once|TRBV11-2
CASSTREARFDTQYF
TGTGCCAGCAGCACTCGGGAGGCCCGGTTTGATACGCAGTATTTT
>TRBJ1-1|TRBD1|-|TRBV7-6
CASGQMGPGGLRRAFF
TGTGCCAGCGGGCAGATGGGACCAGGGGGACTAAGGAGGGCTTTCTTT
>TRBJ2-7|TRBD2|-|TRBV28
CASREGLGNYEQYF
TGTGCCAGCAGGGAGGGACTAGGTAACTACGAGCAGTACTTC
>TRBJ2-4|-|-|TRBV29-1
CSVVGHKNIQYF
TGCAGCGTTGTAGGACACAAAAACATTCAGTACTTC
>TRBJ1-3|-|-|TRBV9
CASAARGSGNTIYF
TGTGCCAGCGCTGCCAGGGGTTCTGGAAACACCATATATTTT
>TRBJ2-7|TRBD2|-|TRBV4-2
CASSQGLAGKAYEQYF
TGTGCCAGCAGCCAAGGGCTAGCGGGGAAAGCCTACGAGCAGTACTTC
>TRBJ1-2|-|once|TRBV2
CASRGPAQGTGAGGYTF
TGTGCCAGCAGGGGCCCTGCCCAGGGGACGGGTGCCGGTGGCTACACCTTC
>TRBJ2-1|TRBD2|-|TRBV9
CASSVARVAGEGTYNEQFF
TGTGCCAGCAGCGTAGCTAGAGTAGCGGGTGAAGGAACCTACAATGAGCAGTTCTTC
>TRBJ1-2|-|-|TRBV19
CASSIVTVFRSGYTF
TGTGCCAGTAGTATCGTGACAGTCTTCCGCTCTGGCTACACCTTC
>TRBJ2-1|-|-|TRBV15
CATSEPPSNEQFF
TGTGCCACCAGCGAACCGCCGTCCAATGAGCAGTTCTTC
>TRBJ1-5|TRBD1|-|TRBV5-5
CASSFGQGSNQPQHF
TGTGCCAGCAGCTTTGGACAGGGTAGCAATCAGCCCCAGCATTTT
>TRBJ2-7|TRBD1|-|TRBV5-1
CASSLTTGTGFHEQYF
TGCGCCAGCAGCCTTACAACCGGGACAGGGTTCCACGAGCAGTACTTC
>TRBJ2-3|-|-|TRBV7-7
CAVKTVLTDTQYF
TGTGCCGTCAAGACAGTATTGACAGATACGCAGTATTTT
>TRBJ1-5|-|-|TRBV19
CASSPYSNQPQHF
TGTGCCAGTAGCCCGTATAGCAATCAGCCCCAGCATTTT
>TRBJ2-7|TRBD2|-|TRBV7-2
CASSLEWAGGRYEQYF
TGTGCCAGCAGCTTAGAGTGGGCGGGGGGCAGGTACGAGCAGTACTTC
>TRBJ1-1|TRBD1|few|TRBV25-1
CAASTGTGTTEAFF
TGTGCCGCATCAACCGGGACAGGAACGACTGAAGCTTTCTTT
>TRBJ2-1|-|-|TRBV29-1
CSAKPGLSWNEQFF
TGCAGCGCGAAACCGGGACTCTCGTGGAATGAGCAGTTCTTC
>TRBJ2-1|-|-|TRBV5-1
CASSYRDGSYNEQFF
TGCGCCAGCAGCTACCGGGACGGCTCCTACAATGAGCAGTTCTTC
>TRBJ2-7|TRBD1|-|TRBV7-9
CASSSTGTGGPGVEQYF
TGTGCCAGCAGCTCTACCGGGACAGGGGGCCCGGGTGTGGAGCAGTACTTC
>TRBJ2-2|-|-|TRBV9
CASSVSGRSNTGELFF
TGTGCCAGCAGCGTTAGCGGACGGAGTAACACCGGGGAGCTGTTTTTT
>TRBJ1-2|-|once|TRBV6-5
CASRDRTAAYGYTF
TGTGCCAGCAGGGACCGGACAGCGGCCTATGGCTACACCTTC
>TRBJ1-1|-|-|TRBV10-3
CAISDPISVGGNTEAFF
TGTGCCATCAGTGACCCGATTAGTGTTGGGGGGAACACTGAAGCTTTCTTT
>TRBJ2-7|TRBD1|-|TRBV5-6
CASSLMTGGVPYEQYF
TGTGCCAGCAGCTTGATGACAGGGGGCGTCCCCTACGAGCAGTACTTC
>TRBJ1-1|-|-|TRBV28
CASSPAGVNTEAFF
TGTGCCAGCAGTCCTGCCGGGGTAAACACTGAAGCTTTCTTT
>TRBJ2-7|TRBD2|-|TRBV5-6
CASSTGLLAEDYEQYF
TGTGCCAGCAGCACCGGTCTACTAGCGGAGGACTACGAGCAGTACTTC
>TRBJ2-5|-|-|TRBV27
CASSLMAGQETQYF
TGTGCCAGCAGTTTGATGGCAGGGCAAGAGACCCAGTACTTC
>TRBJ2-3|-|-|TRBV28
CASCSEGRYTDTQYF
TGTGCCAGCTGTTCGGAGGGGCGGTACACAGATACGCAGTATTTT
>TRBJ2-1|-|-|TRBV4-1
CASSQRTVNEQFF
TGCGCCAGCAGCCAACGGACAGTCAATGAGCAGTTCTTC
>TRBJ1-1|-|-|TRBV13
CASSLVPGRVSTEAFF
TGTGCCAGCAGCTTAGTACCCGGGAGAGTATCCACTGAAGCTTTCTTT
>TRBJ1-4|-|-|TRBV4-1
CASSPHQLNVEKLFF
TGCGCCAGCAGCCCCCATCAGTTAAACGTTGAAAAACTGTTTTTT
>TRBJ1-2|-|-|TRBV19
CASRWRGGSGYTF
TGTGCCAGTAGGTGGAGGGGGGGCAGTGGCTACACCTTC
>TRBJ2-7|-|-|TRBV7-9
CASSWASSHEQYF
TGTGCCAGCAGCTGGGCTAGCAGCCACGAGCAGTACTTC
>TRBJ1-2|-|-|TRBV7-9
CASSEGPGSSGYTF
TGTGCCAGCAGTGAGGGCCCCGGGTCCTCTGGCTACACCTTC
>TRBJ1-5|-|-|TRBV4-1
CASSQDLLRQPQHF
TGCGCCAGCAGCCAAGATCTGTTACGCCAGCCCCAGCATTTT
>TRBJ1-3|-|-|TRBV4-1
CASSQGVTDYSGNTIYF
TGCGCCAGCAGCCAAGGGGTTACAGACTACTCTGGAAACACCATATATTTT
>TRBJ2-2|TRBD2|-|TRBV6-5
CASSLAGGNTGELFF
TGTGCCAGCAGTTTAGCGGGAGGTAACACCGGGGAGCTGTTTTTT
>TRBJ2-3|-|once|TRBV7-8
CASSLSVGAHTDTQYF
TGTGCCAGCAGCTTAAGTGTAGGGGCCCACACAGATACGCAGTATTTT
>TRBJ2-7|-|-|TRBV5-5
CASSYQRAATYEQYF
TGTGCCAGCAGCTACCAGCGGGCTGCGACCTACGAGCAGTACTTC
>TRBJ1-1|-|-|TRBV27
CASSFQASPGDEAFF
TGTGCCAGCAGTTTTCAGGCGTCCCCCGGGGATGAAGCTTTCTTT
>TRBJ2-1|-|once|TRBV14
CASSRVGGAIEQFF
TGTGCCAGCAGCCGAGTGGGGGGGGCCATTGAGCAGTTCTTC
>TRBJ2-3|TRBD2|once|TRBV9
CASRASGISTDTQYF
TGTGCCAGCAGAGCTAGCGGGATATCCACAGATACGCAGTATTTT
>TRBJ2-2|-|-|TRBV5-1
CASSLGADGELFF
TGCGCCAGCAGCTTGGGGGCCGACGGGGAGCTGTTTTTT
>TRBJ2-5|TRBD1|-|TRBV14
CASSRWTGQETQYF
TGTGCCAGCAGCCGATGGACAGGGCAAGAGACCCAGTACTTC
>TRBJ1-1|-|-|TRBV28
CASSYREFTEAFF
TGTGCCAGCAGTTACCGGGAGTTCACTGAAGCTTTCTTT
>TRBJ1-2|-|-|TRBV18
CASSPEDGPWENGYTF
TGTGCCAGCTCACCCGAGGACGGGCCCTGGGAAAATGGCTACACCTTC
>TRBJ2-1|-|once|TRBV7-9
CASSSRESSYNEQFF
TGTGCCAGCAGCTCAAGAGAGAGCTCCTACAATGAGCAGTTCTTC
>TRBJ1-5|-|-|TRBV28
CASSLGDWQPQHF
TGTGCCAGCAGTTTGGGGGATTGGCAGCCCCAGCATTTT
>TRBJ1-3|-|few|TRBV12-5
CASGTWNTIYF
TGTGCTAGTGGTACCTGGAACACCATATATTTT
>TRBJ2-7|TRBD1|-|TRBV27
CASRMGQGPYEQYF
TGTGCCAGCAGAATGGGACAGGGACCCTACGAGCAGTACTTC
>TRBJ1-1|TRBD1|once|TRBV25-1
CASSEKGQGNTEAFF
TGTGCCAGCAGTGAAAAAGGACAGGGGAACACTGAAGCTTTCTTT
>TRBJ2-1|TRBD2|-|TRBV11-3
CASSLRTSGSYEQFF
TGTGCCAGCAGCTTACGGACTAGCGGGAGCTATGAGCAGTTCTTC
>TRBJ2-4|-|-|TRBV28
CASRGGRAKNIQYF
TGTGCCAGCAGGGGGGGTCGGGCCAAAAACATTCAGTACTTC
>TRBJ2-7|-|-|TRBV7-9
CASSVNSGLGYEQYF
TGTGCCAGCAGCGTCAATAGTGGGCTGGGCTACGAGCAGTACTTC
>TRBJ2-1|TRBD2|-|TRBV7-9
CASSPVGRERSYNEQFF
TGTGCCAGCAGCCCGGTTGGGCGGGAGCGCTCCTACAATGAGCAGTTCTTC
>TRBJ2-6|TRBD1|-|TRBV9
CASSAARTGVSGANVLTF
TGTGCCAGCAGCGCCGCCAGGACAGGGGTCTCTGGGGCCAACGTCCTGACTTTC
>TRBJ1-1|TRBD1|once|TRBV4-3
CASSPGQGVNTEAFF
TGCGCCAGCAGCCCCGGACAGGGGGTGAACACTGAAGCTTTCTTT
>TRBJ2-1|-|-|TRBV18
CASSPSRQNNEQFF
TGTGCCAGCTCACCTTCCCGACAGAACAATGAGCAGTTCTTC
>TRBJ2-7|-|-|TRBV19
CASSSWTGTYEQYF
TGTGCCAGTAGTTCTTGGACGGGAACCTACGAGCAGTACTTC
>TRBJ1-1|-|few|TRBV6-5
CASSFGAEAFF
TGTGCCAGCAGTTTCGGGGCTGAAGCTTTCTTT